This entry features one TCR beta chain sequence. Antigen: not known. PCR employed 60 Vbeta and 13 Jbeta primers. TCRdb's copy holds only in-frame clones and misses some; the assay was immunoSEQ multiplex PCR. Altogether over 200,000 clones are present, approximately 80% being singletons, with the ten largest covering 3.8%. The data were obtained in a study of cytomegalovirus exposure and HLA in healthy donors. On the study more broadly: In an early release, HLA-typed donors contributed tens of millions of unique TCR sequences. Study-wide results and caveats: Productive rates of about 87% or about 30% were seen for most TCR beta V segments in an earlier analysis. According to reports, the classifier identified cytomegalovirus status with high specificity and sensitivity.

The CDR3 runs 13 residues. Trimming removed 8 bases at V and 3 bases at J, with 11 bases between. Germline-derived CDR1 and CDR2 are PRHDT and FYEKMQ (reference sequence). The chain is built from TRBV13 and TRBJ2-1; possible D gene TRBD1, 6 bases. The sequenced sample was PBMCs. The receptor was derived from a male donor in good health and CMV-seronegative. The CDR3 here is CASQGKGYNEQFF. CDR3 nucleotide sequence: TGTGCCAGCCAGGGGAAGGGCTACAATGAGCAGTTCTTC.